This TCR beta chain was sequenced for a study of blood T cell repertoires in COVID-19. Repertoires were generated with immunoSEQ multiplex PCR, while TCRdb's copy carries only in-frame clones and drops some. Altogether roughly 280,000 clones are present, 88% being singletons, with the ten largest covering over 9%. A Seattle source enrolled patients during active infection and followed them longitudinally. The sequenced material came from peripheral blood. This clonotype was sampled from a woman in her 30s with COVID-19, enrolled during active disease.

CDR3 residues: CASSLVGVNTEAFF. DNA for the CDR3: TGCGCCAGCAGCTTGGTAGGGGTGAACACTGAAGCTTTCTTT. This rearrangement joins TRBV5-1 to TRBJ1-1; the D gene is possibly TRBD1 (5 bases). The V end was cut by 0 bases, the J end by 0 bases, with 6 bases between. The CDR3 has 14 residues. CDR1 SGHRS and CDR2 YFSETQ come from the germline V gene.